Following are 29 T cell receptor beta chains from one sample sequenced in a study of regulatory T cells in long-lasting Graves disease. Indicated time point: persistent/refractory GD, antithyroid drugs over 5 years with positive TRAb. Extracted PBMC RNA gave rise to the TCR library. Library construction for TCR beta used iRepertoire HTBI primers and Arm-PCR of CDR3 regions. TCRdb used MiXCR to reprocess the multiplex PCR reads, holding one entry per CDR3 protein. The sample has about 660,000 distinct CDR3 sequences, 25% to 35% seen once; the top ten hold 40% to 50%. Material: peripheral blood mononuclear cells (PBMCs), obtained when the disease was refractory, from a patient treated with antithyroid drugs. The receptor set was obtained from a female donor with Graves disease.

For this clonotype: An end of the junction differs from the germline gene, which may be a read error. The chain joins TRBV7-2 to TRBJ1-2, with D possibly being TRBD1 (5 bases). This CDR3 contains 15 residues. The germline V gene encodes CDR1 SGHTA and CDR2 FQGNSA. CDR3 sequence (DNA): TGTGCCAGCAGCGCAATTAGGGGAGTGGGCTATGGCTACGCCTTC. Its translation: CASSAIRGVGYGYAF.

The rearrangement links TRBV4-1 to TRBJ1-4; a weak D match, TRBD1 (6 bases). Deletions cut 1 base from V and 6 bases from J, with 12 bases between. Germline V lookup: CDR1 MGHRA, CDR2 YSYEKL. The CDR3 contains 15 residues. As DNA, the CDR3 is TGCGCCAGCAGCCAAGTGGGCAGGGGAGATGAAAAACTGTTTTTT. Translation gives CASSQVGRGDEKLFF.

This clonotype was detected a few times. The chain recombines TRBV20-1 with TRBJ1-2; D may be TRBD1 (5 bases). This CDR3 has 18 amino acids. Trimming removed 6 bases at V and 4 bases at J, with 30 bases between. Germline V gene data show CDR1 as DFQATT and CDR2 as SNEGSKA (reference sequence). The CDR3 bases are TGCAGTGCGCAGGCGGGTGGTGGCAGGGAGGCGGGTGGCTATGGCTACACCTTC. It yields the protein CSAQAGGGREAGGYGYTF.

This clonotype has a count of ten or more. The CDR3 reads CASSPQLNTEAFF. For the CDR3, the DNA is TGTGCCAGCAGCCCCCAATTGAACACTGAAGCTTTCTTT. V is TRBV19 and J is TRBJ1-1, with D hard to call. V was cut by 9 bases and J by 0 bases, with 11 bases left in between. Germline lookup yields CDR1 LNHDA and CDR2 SQIVND (reference sequence). This CDR3 is built from 13 residues.

The CDR3 DNA reads TGCAGTGCTACAGGACTAGCGGCACATAGGAAGCAGTACTTC. Translated: CSATGLAAHRKQYF. The chain recombines TRBV20-1 with TRBJ2-7; 10 bases are shared with TRBD2. Germline CDR1 reads DFQATT; CDR2 reads SNEGSKA (reference sequence). The CDR3 consists of 14 residues. V lost 4 bases to trimming and J lost 8 bases; unmatched junction nucleotides: 11.

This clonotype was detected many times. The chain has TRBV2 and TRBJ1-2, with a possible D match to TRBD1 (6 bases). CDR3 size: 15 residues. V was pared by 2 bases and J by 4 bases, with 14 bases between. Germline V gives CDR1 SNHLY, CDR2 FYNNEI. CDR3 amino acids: CASSELGRGAYGYTF. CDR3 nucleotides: TGTGCCAGCAGTGAATTGGGCAGGGGAGCCTATGGCTACACCTTC.

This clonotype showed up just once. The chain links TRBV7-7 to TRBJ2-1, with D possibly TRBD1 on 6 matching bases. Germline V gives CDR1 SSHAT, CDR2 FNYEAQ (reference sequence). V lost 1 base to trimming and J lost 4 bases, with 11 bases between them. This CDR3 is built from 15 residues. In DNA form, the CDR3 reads TGTGCCAGCAGCTTAGTGGACAGCTCGTACAATGAGCAGTTCTTC. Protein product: CASSLVDSSYNEQFF.

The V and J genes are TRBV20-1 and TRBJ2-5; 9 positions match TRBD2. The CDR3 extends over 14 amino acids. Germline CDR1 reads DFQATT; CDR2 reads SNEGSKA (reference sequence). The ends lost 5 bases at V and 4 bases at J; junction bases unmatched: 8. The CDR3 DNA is TGCAGTGCTTATCAGGGAGCGGGGGGAGAGACCCAGTACTTC. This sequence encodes CSAYQGAGGETQYF.

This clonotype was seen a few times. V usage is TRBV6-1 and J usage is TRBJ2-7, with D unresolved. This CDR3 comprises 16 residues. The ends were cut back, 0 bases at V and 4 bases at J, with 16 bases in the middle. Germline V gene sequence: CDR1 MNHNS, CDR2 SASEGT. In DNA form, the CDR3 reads TGTGCCAGCAGTGAAGCACATTTCTCATTACTATACGAGCAGTACTTC. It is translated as CASSEAHFSLLYEQYF.

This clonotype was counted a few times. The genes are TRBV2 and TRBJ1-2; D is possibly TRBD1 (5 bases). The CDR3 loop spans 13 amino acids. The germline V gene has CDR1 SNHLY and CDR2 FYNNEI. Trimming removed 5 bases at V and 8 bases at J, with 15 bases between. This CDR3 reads CASSWGRTGGYTF. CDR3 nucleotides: TGTGCCAGCAGTTGGGGCAGGACTGGAGGCTACACCTTC.

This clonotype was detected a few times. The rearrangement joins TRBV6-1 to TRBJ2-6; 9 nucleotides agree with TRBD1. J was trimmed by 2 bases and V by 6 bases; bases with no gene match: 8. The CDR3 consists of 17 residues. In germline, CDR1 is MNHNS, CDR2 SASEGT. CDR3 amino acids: CASRPRDRVAGANVLTF. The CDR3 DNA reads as TGTGCCAGCAGACCCAGGGACAGGGTGGCTGGGGCCAACGTCCTGACTTTC.

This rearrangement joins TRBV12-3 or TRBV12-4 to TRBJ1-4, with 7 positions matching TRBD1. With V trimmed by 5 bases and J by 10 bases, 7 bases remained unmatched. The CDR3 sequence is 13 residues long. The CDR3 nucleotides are TGTGCCAGCAGTCAAGACAGGGTCTCAAAACTGTTTTTT. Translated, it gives CASSQDRVSKLFF.

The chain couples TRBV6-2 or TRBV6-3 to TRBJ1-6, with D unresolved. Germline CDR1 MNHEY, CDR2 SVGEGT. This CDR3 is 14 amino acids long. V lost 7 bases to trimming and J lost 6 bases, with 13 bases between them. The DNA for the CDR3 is TGTGCCAGCACCTGGACGAAGGGTAATTCACCCCTCCACTTT. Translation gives CASTWTKGNSPLHF.

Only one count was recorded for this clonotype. CDR3 bases: TGTGCCAGTAGTATGGCAAGCAATCAGCCCCAGCATTTT. The encoded protein is CASSMASNQPQHF. V is TRBV19 and J is TRBJ1-5; D not certain. V gave up 3 bases and J gave up 1 base, with 4 bases separating them. The length of the CDR3 is 13 residues. CDR1 LNHDA and CDR2 SQIVND come from the germline V gene (reference sequence).

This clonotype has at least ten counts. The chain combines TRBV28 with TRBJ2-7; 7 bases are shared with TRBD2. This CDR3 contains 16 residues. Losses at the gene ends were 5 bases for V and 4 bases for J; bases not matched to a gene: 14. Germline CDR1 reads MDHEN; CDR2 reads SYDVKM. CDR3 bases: TGTGCCAGCAGTCGTGGTCGCGCGGGAGCTCGGTACGAGCAGTACTTC. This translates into CASSRGRAGARYEQYF.

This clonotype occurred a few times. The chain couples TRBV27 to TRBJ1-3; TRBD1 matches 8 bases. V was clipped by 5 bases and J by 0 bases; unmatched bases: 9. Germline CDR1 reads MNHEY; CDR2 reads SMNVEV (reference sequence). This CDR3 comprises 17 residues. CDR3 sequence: CASSHDRGPLSGNTIYF. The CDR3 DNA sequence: TGTGCCAGCAGTCACGACAGGGGACCCCTCTCTGGAAACACCATATATTTT.

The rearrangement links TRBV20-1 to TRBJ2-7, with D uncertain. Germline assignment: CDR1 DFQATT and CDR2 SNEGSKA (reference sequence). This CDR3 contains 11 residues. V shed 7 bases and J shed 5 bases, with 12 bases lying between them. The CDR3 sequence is CSVHYRNEQYF. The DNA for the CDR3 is TGCAGTGTCCACTACCGGAACGAGCAGTACTTC.

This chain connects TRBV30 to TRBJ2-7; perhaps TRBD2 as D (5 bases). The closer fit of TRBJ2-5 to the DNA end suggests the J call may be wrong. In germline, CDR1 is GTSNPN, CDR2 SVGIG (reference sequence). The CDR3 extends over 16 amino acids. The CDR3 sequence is CAWSVPPGEYQETQYF. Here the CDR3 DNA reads TGTGCCTGGAGTGTACCGCCCGGGGAGTACCAAGAGACCCAGTACTTC.

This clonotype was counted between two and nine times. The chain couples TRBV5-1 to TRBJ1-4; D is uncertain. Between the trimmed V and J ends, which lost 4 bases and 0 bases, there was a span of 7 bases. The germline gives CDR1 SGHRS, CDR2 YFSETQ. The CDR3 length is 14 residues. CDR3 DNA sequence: TGCGCCAGCAGCCCGGAGGCAACTAATGAAAAACTGTTTTTT. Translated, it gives CASSPEATNEKLFF.

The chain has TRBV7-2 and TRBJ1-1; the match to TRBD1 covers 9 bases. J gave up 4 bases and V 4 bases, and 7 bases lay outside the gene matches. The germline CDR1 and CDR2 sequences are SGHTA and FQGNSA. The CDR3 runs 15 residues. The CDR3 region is CASSSRADRGTEAFF. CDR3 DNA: TGTGCCAGCAGCTCTAGAGCGGACAGGGGCACTGAAGCTTTCTTT.

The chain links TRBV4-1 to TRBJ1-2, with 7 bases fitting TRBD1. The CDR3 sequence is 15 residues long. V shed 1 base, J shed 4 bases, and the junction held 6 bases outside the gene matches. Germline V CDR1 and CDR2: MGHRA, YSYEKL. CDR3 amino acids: CASSQVGGAGYGYTF. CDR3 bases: TGCGCCAGCAGCCAAGTAGGGGGCGCCGGCTATGGCTACACCTTC.

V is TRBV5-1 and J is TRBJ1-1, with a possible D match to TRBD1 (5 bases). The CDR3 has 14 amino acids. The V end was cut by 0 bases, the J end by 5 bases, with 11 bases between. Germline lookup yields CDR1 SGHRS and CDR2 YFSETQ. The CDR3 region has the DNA TGCGCCAGCAGCTTGGTGGGGGAGTTGACTGAAGCTTTCTTT. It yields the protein CASSLVGELTEAFF. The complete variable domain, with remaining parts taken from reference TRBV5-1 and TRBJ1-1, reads KAGVTQTPRYLIKTRGQQVTLSCSPISGHRSVSWYQQTPGQGLQFLFEYFSETQRNKGNFPGRFSGRQFSNSRSEMNVSTLELGDSALYLCASSLVGELTEAFFGQGTRLTVV.

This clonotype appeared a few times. The CDR3 loop is CASSSHQQGNTEAFF. CDR3 DNA sequence: TGTGCCAGCAGCTCCCACCAACAGGGTAACACTGAAGCTTTCTTT. The chain couples TRBV7-9 to TRBJ1-1; maybe TRBD1 (6 bases). CDR1 is SEHNR, CDR2 FQNEAQ, per germline (reference sequence). The CDR3 is 15 residues long. V was shortened by 4 bases and J by 2 bases, with 14 bases between the two germline ends.

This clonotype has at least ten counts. The chain's CDR3 is CASSLSKGPYEQYF. The CDR3 nucleotides read TGTGCCAGCAGTCTCTCGAAGGGGCCCTACGAGCAGTACTTC. This chain joins TRBV27 and TRBJ2-7, with D maybe TRBD1 (5 bases). Trimming pared 5 bases from V and 2 bases from J, leaving 13 bases between. Germline lookup yields CDR1 MNHEY and CDR2 SMNVEV (reference sequence). The CDR3 totals 14 residues.

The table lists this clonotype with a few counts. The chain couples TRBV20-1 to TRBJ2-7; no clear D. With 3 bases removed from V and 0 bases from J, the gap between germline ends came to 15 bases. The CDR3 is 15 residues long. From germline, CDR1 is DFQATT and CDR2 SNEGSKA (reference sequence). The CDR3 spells CSARVGWRDSYEQYF. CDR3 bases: TGCAGTGCTAGGGTCGGGTGGCGTGACTCCTACGAGCAGTACTTC.

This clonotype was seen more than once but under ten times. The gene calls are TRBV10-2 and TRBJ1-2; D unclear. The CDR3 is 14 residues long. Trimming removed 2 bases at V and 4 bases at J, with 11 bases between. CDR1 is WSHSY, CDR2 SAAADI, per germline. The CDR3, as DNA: TGCGCCAGCAGTGAGATCTTCGGGTTCTATGGCTACACCTTC. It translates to CASSEIFGFYGYTF.

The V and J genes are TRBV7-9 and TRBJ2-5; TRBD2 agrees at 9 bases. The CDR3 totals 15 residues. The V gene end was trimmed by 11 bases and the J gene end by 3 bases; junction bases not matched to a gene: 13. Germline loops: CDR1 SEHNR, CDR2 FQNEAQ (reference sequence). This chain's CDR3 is CASTVEREVKETQYF. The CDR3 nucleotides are TGTGCCTCCACTGTGGAGCGGGAGGTAAAAGAGACCCAGTACTTC.

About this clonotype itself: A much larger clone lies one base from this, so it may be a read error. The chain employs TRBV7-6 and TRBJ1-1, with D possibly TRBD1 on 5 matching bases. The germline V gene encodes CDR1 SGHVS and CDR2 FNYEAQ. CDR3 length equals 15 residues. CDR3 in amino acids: CASSSGAYGGTGAFF. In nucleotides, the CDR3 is TGTGCCAGCAGCTCCGGGGCATATGGCGGCACTGGAGCTTTCTTT.

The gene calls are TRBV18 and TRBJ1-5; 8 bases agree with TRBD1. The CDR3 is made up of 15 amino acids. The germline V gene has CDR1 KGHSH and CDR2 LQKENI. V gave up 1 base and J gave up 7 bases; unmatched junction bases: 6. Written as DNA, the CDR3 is TGTGCCAGCTCACCACTTCAGGGGGCAGAACAGCCCCAGCATTTT. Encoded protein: CASSPLQGAEQPQHF.